The entry below gives a single T cell receptor beta chain sequence along with its context. The antigen remains undetermined. The sample originates from a study of blood T cells in healthy people across ages. Study results and limitations: Researchers said unsorted PBMCs prevented a conclusive naive versus antigen-experienced comparison.

Per the germline V gene, CDR1 is KGHDR and CDR2 is SFDVKD. Trimming pared 4 bases from V and 3 bases from J, leaving 5 bases between. The CDR3 is 12 amino acids. Combining a sample-barcoded 5' primer with a J-beta primer mix, a second PCR ran for roughly 7 to 12 cycles. The template-switch adaptor was a 5' adaptor with 12 random nucleotides. It tagged each cDNA molecule. There were at least 2.5 million CDR3-containing paired-end reads obtained from each sample. TCRdb ran MiXCR on the 5' RACE reads and lists one entry per CDR3 protein. The sample lists hundreds of thousands of distinct CDR3 sequences, approximately 49% occurring once.

This TCR came from a man aged 25 to 40 in good health. The V gene is TRBV24-1, the J gene TRBJ1-1; D remains ambiguous. The sample consisted of blood. CDR3 sequence reads: CATSDGDTEAFF. CDR3 DNA: TGTGCCACCAGTGACGGGGACACTGAAGCTTTCTTT.